This is a list of T cell receptor beta chains from one sample in a study of blood T cell repertoires in COVID-19. Assay: immunoSEQ multiplex PCR; the TCRdb copy retains only in-frame clones and omits some. The profile covers some 200,000 clones, with roughly 88% appearing a single time and around 1.4% taken by the ten largest. Sequenced material: peripheral blood. The receptor set was obtained from a man younger than 30 with active or convalescent COVID-19. Each CDR3 is given with its conserved first and last residue.

v_call,j_call,cdr3_aa
TRBV4-2,TRBJ1-5,CASSQDVPRGEYNQPQHF
TRBV30,TRBJ2-2,CAWSIQGRELFF
TRBV6-5,TRBJ2-3,CASTAGGIGDTQYF
TRBV18,TRBJ2-2,CASSRGTGDLRELFF
TRBV10-2,TRBJ2-7,CASSATGTGNYEQYF
TRBV7-8,TRBJ2-5,CASSLLDPREGETQYF
TRBV9,TRBJ2-5,CASSANPPSSGTQYF
TRBV30,TRBJ1-1,CAAGRIGTEAFF
TRBV19,TRBJ2-1,CASSRPDRGRPPYNEQFF
TRBV28,TRBJ1-1,CASSPQGVAFF
TRBV4-1,TRBJ1-1,CASSTPGQGAPRAFF
TRBV10-2,TRBJ2-7,CASTDPTWDRAELYEQYF
TRBV30,TRBJ1-5,CAWSVGGSQPQHF
TRBV10-3,TRBJ1-3,CAIHSGGASGNTIYF
TRBV7-9,TRBJ1-3,CASSYSWSSGNTIYF
TRBV5-4,TRBJ2-3,CASNKYSTPTDTQYF
TRBV15,TRBJ1-4,CATSRVRGEELFF
TRBV5-1,TRBJ2-1,CASSWGDFLNEQFF
TRBV29-1,TRBJ2-1,CSVESWLGLAGGNNEQFF
TRBV7-6,TRBJ2-7,CASSSRLAESSYEQYF
TRBV27,TRBJ2-1,CASSLSRGWYDEQFF
TRBV5-6,TRBJ1-2,CASQRRGNNYGYTF
TRBV12-3/TRBV12-4,TRBJ1-2,CASSFRGGGYTF
TRBV18,TRBJ2-1,CASSPRQGNYNEQFF
TRBV5-1,TRBJ1-1,CASRQLPMNTEAFF
TRBV5-1,TRBJ2-2,CASSFVGGPGELFF
TRBV3-1/TRBV3-2,TRBJ2-1,CASSPSTSGYQGDYNEQFF
TRBV24-1,TRBJ1-5,CATSGRDSNQPQHF
TRBV28,TRBJ2-7,CASSQAGTPAYEQYF
TRBV19,TRBJ2-7,CASTSPGQTPYEQYF
TRBV28,TRBJ1-2,CASSLLRGAGYTF
TRBV19,TRBJ1-5,CASSPDRGRHQPQHF
TRBV28,TRBJ1-5,CASSYRHQQPQHF
TRBV27,TRBJ2-7,CASSLSSSDSYEQYF
TRBV5-4,TRBJ1-4,CASSLAGSKEKLFF
TRBV7-6,TRBJ2-1,CASSSPPGGKGEQFF
TRBV5-6,TRBJ2-1,CASSLGRGKPTYNEQFF
TRBV27,TRBJ2-3,CASSLSLLTSGPSTDTQYF
TRBV7-2,TRBJ1-2,CASRGTTVVYGYTF
TRBV4-2,TRBJ1-4,CASSQPDRATNEKLFF
TRBV4-1,TRBJ1-1,CASSYAPGEKTEAFF
TRBV4-2,TRBJ1-5,CASSQEGGQPQHF
TRBV3-1/TRBV3-2,TRBJ1-5,CASSEGFDRAGQPQHF
TRBV3-1/TRBV3-2,TRBJ1-1,CASSQDYQARGGDTEAFF
TRBV12-3/TRBV12-4,TRBJ1-2,CASSLAQGGYTF
TRBV25-1,TRBJ2-7,CASSGGGMDYEQYF
TRBV11-3,TRBJ1-1,CASSLGGQGEAFF
TRBV19,TRBJ2-7,CASSTTSGGYEQYF
TRBV5-4,TRBJ2-5,CASSLVVERETQYF
TRBV30,TRBJ1-5,CAWSGTGGNQPQHF
TRBV28,TRBJ1-4,CASTSQGRANEKLFF
TRBV29-1,TRBJ1-2,CSVEEVVGGAGYGYTF
TRBV19,TRBJ1-1,CASSIGSGYTEAFF
TRBV5-8,TRBJ2-5,CASNLGQRQETQYF
TRBV7-8,TRBJ1-4,CASSSLRAANEKLFF
TRBV10-2,TRBJ2-5,CASSEPGGPGETQYF
TRBV5-1,TRBJ2-7,CASSTGLSYEQYF
TRBV19,TRBJ2-2,CASSIEPGLAGAGTGELFF
TRBV2,TRBJ2-2,CASTTGTSGRWVGELFF
TRBV19,TRBJ2-7,CASSIAASGKTYEQYF